This T cell receptor (beta chain) was sequenced in a study of response to subunit inactivated influenza vaccine. Germline-derived CDR1 and CDR2 are SGHRS and YFSETQ. The CDR3 has 16 residues. V shed 2 bases, J shed 8 bases, and the junction held 13 bases outside the gene matches. The study, taken as a whole, reports: The study's authors posited that every seasonal influenza vaccination enlists few new T cells.

On this clonotype: Its antigen remains unknown.

In TCRdb, the RT-PCR reads were re-called with MiXCR into one record per CDR3 protein. The table has under 200,000 distinct CDR3 sequences, around 11% seen once. The material was CD8+ T cells sorted from PBMCs, obtained less than 30 months after vaccination. The sequence came from a man aged 45 to 75 who received an inactivated influenza vaccine. The chain recombines TRBV5-1 with TRBJ2-1, with 7 bases that match TRBD1. CDR3: CASSFEIGGAGDEQFF. The CDR3 nucleotides read TGCGCCAGCAGCTTTGAAATAGGGGGCGCCGGGGATGAGCAGTTCTTC.